This TCR beta chain was found in a study of early T cells in non-severe SARS-CoV-2 infection. Many counts were recorded for this clonotype. TCRdb reprocessed the 5' RACE reads via MiXCR and lists one record per CDR3 protein. The table has some 29,000 distinct CDR3 sequences, 5% to 6.5% seen once. Sequencing was carried out using whole blood. This receptor was taken from an adult who was a healthcare worker with PCR-confirmed SARS-CoV-2 infection or an uninfected control (not recorded which).

In DNA form, the CDR3 reads TGTGCCAGCAGCCAAGGATTCTCTGAAGCTTTCTTT. Translating it yields CASSQGFSEAFF. The chain joins TRBV3-1 to TRBJ1-1; D unresolved. Trimming removed 1 base at V and 6 bases at J, with 6 bases between. Germline V gene data show CDR1 as LGHDT and CDR2 as YNNKEL (reference sequence). The length of the CDR3 is 12 residues.